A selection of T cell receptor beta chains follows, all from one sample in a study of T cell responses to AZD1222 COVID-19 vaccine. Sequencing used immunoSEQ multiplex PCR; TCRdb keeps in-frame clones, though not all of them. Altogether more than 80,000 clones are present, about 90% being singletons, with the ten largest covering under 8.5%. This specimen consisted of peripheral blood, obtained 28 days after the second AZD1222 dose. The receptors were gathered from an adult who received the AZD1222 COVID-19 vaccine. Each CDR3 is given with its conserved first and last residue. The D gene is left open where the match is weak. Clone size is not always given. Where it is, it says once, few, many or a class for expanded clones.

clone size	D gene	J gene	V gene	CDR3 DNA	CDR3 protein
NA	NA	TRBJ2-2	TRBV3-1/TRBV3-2	TGTGCCAGCAGCCAAGATCGAAGCACCGGGGAGCTGTTTTTT	CASSQDRSTGELFF
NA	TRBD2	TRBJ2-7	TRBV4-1	TGCGCCAGCAGCCAAGGGGGAGGGAGAGGGCTCAGCGAGCAGTACTTC	CASSQGGGRGLSEQYF
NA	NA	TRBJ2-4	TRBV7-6	TGTGCCAGCAAGGTGCCGGACACCAAAAACATTCAGTACTTC	CASKVPDTKNIQYF
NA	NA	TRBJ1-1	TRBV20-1	TGCAGTGCTAGTTCGGGGAACCCTGAAGCTTTCTTT	CSASSGNPEAFF
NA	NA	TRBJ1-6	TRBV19	TGTGCCGTGGGGGGGAGCTCCTATAATTCACCCCTCCACTTT	CAVGGSSYNSPLHF
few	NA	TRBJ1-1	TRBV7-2	TGTGCCAACAAACCCTGGGAAGCGTACACTGAAGCTTTCTTT	CANKPWEAYTEAFF
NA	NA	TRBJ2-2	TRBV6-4	TGTGCCAGCAGTCCCTCCCGGAACACCGGGGAGCTGTTTTTT	CASSPSRNTGELFF
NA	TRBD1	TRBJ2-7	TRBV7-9	TGTGCCAGCAGCTTAGGGACAGGGGCCTACGAGCAGTACTTC	CASSLGTGAYEQYF
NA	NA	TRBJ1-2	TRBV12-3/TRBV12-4	TGTGCCAGCAGTGTAACCGACCGATCTGACTACACCTTC	CASSVTDRSDYTF
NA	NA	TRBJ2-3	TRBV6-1	TGTGCCAGCAGTGAAGCCACAGATACGCAGTATTTT	CASSEATDTQYF
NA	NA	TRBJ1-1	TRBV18	TGTGCCAGCTCACCACGACAGGAAATCACTGAAGCTTTCTTT	CASSPRQEITEAFF
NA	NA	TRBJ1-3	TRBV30	TGTGCCTGGAGCGAGGGACGGGGTTCTGGAAACACCATATATTTT	CAWSEGRGSGNTIYF
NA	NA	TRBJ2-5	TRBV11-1	TGTGCCAGCAGCTTAAGACAAACCCAAGAGACCCAGTACTTC	CASSLRQTQETQYF
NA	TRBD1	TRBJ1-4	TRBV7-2	TGTGCCAGCAGCCCCCGACAGGGAGTGGATGAAAAACTGTTTTTT	CASSPRQGVDEKLFF
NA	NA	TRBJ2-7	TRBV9	TGTGCCAGCAGCGAGGGGGGGCGAGACTACGAGCAGTACTTC	CASSEGGRDYEQYF
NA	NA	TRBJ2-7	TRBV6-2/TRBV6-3	TGTGCCAGCAGCCCCAGACAGGCGCTTGGTATAGAGCAGTACTTC	CASSPRQALGIEQYF
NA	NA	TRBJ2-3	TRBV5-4	TGTGCCAGCAGCCCGTGGGTCGCAGATACGCAGTATTTT	CASSPWVADTQYF
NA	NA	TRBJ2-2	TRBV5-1	TGCGCCAGCAGCTCCTCGAACACCGGGGAGCTGTTTTTT	CASSSSNTGELFF
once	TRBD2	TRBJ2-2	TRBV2	TGTGCCAGCAGTGCACGGACTAGCGGGGGGACGAACACCGGGGAGCTGTTTTTT	CASSARTSGGTNTGELFF
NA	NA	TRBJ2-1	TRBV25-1	TGTGCCAGCAGTACACCGGGACTTGACCATGAGCAGTTCTTC	CASSTPGLDHEQFF
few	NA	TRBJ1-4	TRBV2	TGTGCCAGCACCCGACAGCCACCTAATGAAAAACTGTTTTTT	CASTRQPPNEKLFF
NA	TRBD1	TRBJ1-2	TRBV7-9	TGTGCCAGCAAACCCTGGGACAGCTCTAACTATGGCTACACCTTC	CASKPWDSSNYGYTF
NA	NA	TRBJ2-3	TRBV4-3	TGCGCCAGCAGTGCAGATACGCAGTATTTT	CASSADTQYF
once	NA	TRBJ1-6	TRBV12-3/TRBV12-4	TGTGCCAGCAGTTTTTCGGGTTCACCCCTCCACTTT	CASSFSGSPLHF
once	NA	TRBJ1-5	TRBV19	TGTGCCAGTAGTATCGTAGGGAGCCAAGCCCAGCATTTT	CASSIVGSQAQHF
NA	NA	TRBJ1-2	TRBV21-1	TGTGCCAGCAGCAAATTGGTGGACTATGGCTACACCTTC	CASSKLVDYGYTF
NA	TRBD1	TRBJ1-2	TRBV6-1	TGTGCCAGCAGTGCGAAATTAGGACAGGGGGCGGAGGGCTACACCTTC	CASSAKLGQGAEGYTF
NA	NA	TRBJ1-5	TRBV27	TGTGCCAGCAGTTTCCGCCCGGCGGGTCGAACGGCTCAGCCCCAGCATTTT	CASSFRPAGRTAQPQHF
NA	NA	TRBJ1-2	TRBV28	TGTGCCATCTCATTCCCGGGCATGGAATGGTATGGCTACACCTTC	CAISFPGMEWYGYTF
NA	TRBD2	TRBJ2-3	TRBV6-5	TGTGCCAGCAGTCCATTAGCGGGGGCCACAGATACGCAGTATTTT	CASSPLAGATDTQYF
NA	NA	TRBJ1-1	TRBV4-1	TGCGCCAGCAGCCAAGAGACATTAAACACTGAAGCTTTCTTT	CASSQETLNTEAFF
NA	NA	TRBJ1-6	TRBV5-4	TGTGCCAGCAGCCTCAACCAGGGTGGGAGGTCACCCCTCCACTTT	CASSLNQGGRSPLHF
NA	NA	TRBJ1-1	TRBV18	TGTGCCAGCTCACCGGGCGGAGAAGCTTTCTTT	CASSPGGEAFF
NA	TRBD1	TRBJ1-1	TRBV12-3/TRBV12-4	TGTGCCAGCAGTTTTGGGGACAGCGAAGCTTTCTTT	CASSFGDSEAFF
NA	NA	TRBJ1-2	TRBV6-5	TGTGCCAGCAGTTACTCGATAGGGCAGATCTATGGCTACACCTTC	CASSYSIGQIYGYTF
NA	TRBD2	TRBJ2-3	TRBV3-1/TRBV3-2	TGTGCCAGCAGCCAAAACTCTGGACGACTAGCTACGCAGTATTTT	CASSQNSGRLATQYF
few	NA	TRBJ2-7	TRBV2	TGTGCCAGCAGTGAAGCGCGGTTGTTCCCCTACGAGCAGTACTTC	CASSEARLFPYEQYF
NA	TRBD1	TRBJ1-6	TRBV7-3	TGTGCCAGCAGCGCCACCGGACAGGCGGGTTCACCCCTCCACTTT	CASSATGQAGSPLHF
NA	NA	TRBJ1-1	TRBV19	TGTGCCAGTAGCATAGGGGAGAACACTGAAGCTTTCTTT	CASSIGENTEAFF
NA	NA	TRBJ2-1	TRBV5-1	TGCGCCAGCAGCGCAGGACAGTCATACAATGAGCAGTTCTTC	CASSAGQSYNEQFF